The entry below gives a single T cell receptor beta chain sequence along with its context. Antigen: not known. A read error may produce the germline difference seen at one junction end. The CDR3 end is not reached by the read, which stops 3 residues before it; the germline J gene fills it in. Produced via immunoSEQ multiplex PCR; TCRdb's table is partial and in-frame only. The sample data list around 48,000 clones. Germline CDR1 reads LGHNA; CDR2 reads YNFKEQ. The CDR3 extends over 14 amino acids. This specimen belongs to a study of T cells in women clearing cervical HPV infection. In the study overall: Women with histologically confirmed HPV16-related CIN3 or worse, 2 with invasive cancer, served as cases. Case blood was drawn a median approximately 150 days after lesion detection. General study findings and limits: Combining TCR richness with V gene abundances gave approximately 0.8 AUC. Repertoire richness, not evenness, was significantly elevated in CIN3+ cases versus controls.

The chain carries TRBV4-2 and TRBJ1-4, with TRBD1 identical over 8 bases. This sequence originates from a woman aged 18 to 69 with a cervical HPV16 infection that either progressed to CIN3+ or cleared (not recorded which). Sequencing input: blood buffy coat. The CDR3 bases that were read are TGCGCCAGCAGCCACGGACAGGGTAATGAAAAA. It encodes CASSHGQGNEK. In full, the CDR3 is CASSHGQGNEKLFF.